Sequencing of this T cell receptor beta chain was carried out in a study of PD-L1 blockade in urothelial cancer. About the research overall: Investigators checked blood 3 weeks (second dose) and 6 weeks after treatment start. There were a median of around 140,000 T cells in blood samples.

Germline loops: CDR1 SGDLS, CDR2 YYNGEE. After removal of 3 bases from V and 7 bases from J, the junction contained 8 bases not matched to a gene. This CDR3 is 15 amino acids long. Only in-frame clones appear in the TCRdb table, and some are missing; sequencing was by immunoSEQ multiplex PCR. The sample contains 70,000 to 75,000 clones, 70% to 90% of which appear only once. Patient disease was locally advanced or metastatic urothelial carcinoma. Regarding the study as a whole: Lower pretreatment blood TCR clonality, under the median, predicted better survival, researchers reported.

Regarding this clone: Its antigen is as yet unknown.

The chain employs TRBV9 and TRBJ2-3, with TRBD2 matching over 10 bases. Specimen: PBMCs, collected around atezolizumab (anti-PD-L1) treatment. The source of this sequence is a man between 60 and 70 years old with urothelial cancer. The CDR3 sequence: CASSASGRNAYTQYF. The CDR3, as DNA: TGTGCCAGCAGCGCTAGCGGGAGAAACGCGTATACGCAGTATTTT. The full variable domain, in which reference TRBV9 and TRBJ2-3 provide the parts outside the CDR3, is DSGVTQTPKHLITATGQRVTLRCSPRSGDLSVYWYQQSLDQGLQFLIQYYNGEERAKGNILERFSAQQFPDLHSELNLSSLELGDSALYFCASSASGRNAYTQYFGPGTRLTVL.